This TCR beta chain is from a study of CD8 T cells in ankylosing spondylitis. It was by quantitative 5'-RACE with molecular barcodes that TCR beta libraries were made. TCRdb independently ran MiXCR on the 5' RACE reads; one entry per CDR3 protein. Among 210,000 or so distinct CDR3 sequences listed, approximately 7.6% were seen once. This clonotype has a count of ten or more. The source material was blood, either unsorted or a sorted T cell fraction (not recorded which). The sequence was obtained from a female donor with ankylosing spondylitis or in good health (not recorded which).

The CDR3 DNA sequence: TGTGCCAGCAGCCCGGGGGGCGGATACGAGCAGTACTTC. It translates to CASSPGGGYEQYF. The chain joins TRBV6-1 to TRBJ2-7; D perhaps matches TRBD2 (7 bases). V lost 6 bases and J lost 4, with 13 bases in between. Germline assignment: CDR1 MNHNS and CDR2 SASEGT. The CDR3 runs 13 residues.